Below, 29 T cell receptor beta chains from the same sample are listed, as sequenced in a study of CXCR3-negative and CXCR3-positive naive CD8 T cells. With UMI labels, 5' RACE was used to prepare the TRB cDNA libraries. TCRdb re-called the 5' RACE reads; one entry per CDR3 protein, DNA not given. In all, the sample yields nearly 45,000 distinct CDR3 sequences. Sequencing input: memory CD8+ T cells from blood. The receptors stem from a human donor in good health. Some clones in this sample may be carry-over from other donors' samples.

This clonotype is identified as medium-sized from frequency. The chain couples TRBV7-8 to TRBJ2-2; TCRdb proposes TRBD1, but this gene call is untestable without DNA. Germline V CDR1 and CDR2: SGHVS, FQNEAQ. This CDR3 is 14 amino acids long. The CDR3 loop is CASSLTEETGELFF.

The J gene is TRBJ2-5, the V gene TRBV7-6; TCRdb's D call, TRBD2, is unchecked because there is no DNA. This CDR3 has 12 amino acids. Germline-derived CDR1 and CDR2 are SGHVS and FNYEAQ. The CDR3 region is CGSGEYQETQYF.

The CDR3 here is CSVEGDPSSLWNTEAFF. The V call is TRBV29-1, the J call TRBJ1-1. CDR1 SQVTM and CDR2 ANQGSEA come from the germline V gene. This CDR3 region has 17 residues.

The chain links TRBV20-1 to TRBJ1-1. Germline V CDR1 and CDR2: DFQATT, SNEGSKA (reference sequence). The CDR3 loop spans 15 amino acids. This chain's CDR3 is CSASDLGPLNTEAFF.

The chain links TRBV12-3 or TRBV12-4 to TRBJ2-1; TCRdb proposes TRBD2, but this gene call is untestable without DNA. There are 17 residues in the CDR3. The CDR3 sequence is CASSSRASGDNYNEQFF.

V gene TRBV7-7 combines with J gene TRBJ2-3; there is no DNA to check the TCRdb D call of TRBD2. Germline V gives CDR1 SSHAT, CDR2 FNYEAQ (reference sequence). The CDR3 runs to 13 residues. The CDR3 loop is CASSSGGSDTQYF.

V is TRBV7-9 and J is TRBJ2-4. CDR3 length: 16 residues. Germline V CDR1 and CDR2: SEHNR, FQNEAQ (reference sequence). The CDR3 sequence is CASSSAEGLAKNIQYF.

J is TRBJ2-5 and V is TRBV20-1; without DNA, the TCRdb call of TRBD1 cannot be checked. Germline V lookup: CDR1 DFQATT, CDR2 SNEGSKA (reference sequence). The CDR3 length is 14 residues. The CDR3 sequence: CSARDGGRGETQYF.

The CDR3 spells CASSLEVWGPNTEAFF. V gene TRBV11-2 combines with J gene TRBJ1-1. The CDR3 extends over 16 amino acids. CDR1 SGHAT and CDR2 FQNNGV come from the germline V gene.

This clonotype is deemed medium-sized by its frequency. The chain recombines TRBV7-2 with TRBJ1-6. CDR3 size: 15 residues. Germline V gene data show CDR1 as SGHTA and CDR2 as FQGNSA. The CDR3 is CASSFASPYNSPLHF.

This rearrangement joins TRBV5-1 to TRBJ1-1; TCRdb reports TRBD1, a call that lacks DNA to check it against. CDR1 and CDR2 (germline): SGHRS, YFSETQ. The CDR3 is 17 amino acids. The CDR3 loop is CASSVRETRPENTEAFF. Full variable domain (outside the CDR3, taken from reference TRBV5-1 and TRBJ1-1): KAGVTQTPRYLIKTRGQQVTLSCSPISGHRSVSWYQQTPGQGLQFLFEYFSETQRNKGNFPGRFSGRQFSNSRSEMNVSTLELGDSALYLCASSVRETRPENTEAFFGQGTRLTVV.

The rearrangement joins TRBV7-9 to TRBJ2-7; the TCRdb call, TRBD1, lacks DNA for checking. CDR1 and CDR2 (germline): SEHNR, FQNEAQ (reference sequence). The CDR3 spans 14 residues. CDR3 residues: CASSLGTGGHEQYF.

The chain carries TRBV28 and TRBJ2-2; the TCRdb D gene call, TRBD2, has no DNA to confirm it. Germline lookup yields CDR1 MDHEN and CDR2 SYDVKM. This CDR3 is built from 18 residues. The CDR3 loop is CATQLGTSGGPLTGELFF.

The gene calls are TRBV5-4 and TRBJ2-5; as DNA is missing, the TRBD1 call by TCRdb cannot be tested. Germline-derived CDR1 and CDR2 are SGHNT and YYREEE (reference sequence). The CDR3 length is 13 residues. This chain's CDR3 is CASSLGPGETQYF.

This rearrangement joins TRBV28 to TRBJ2-5. This CDR3 region has 13 residues. Germline values: CDR1 MDHEN, CDR2 SYDVKM. The chain's CDR3 is CASSGRGQETQYF.

The chain is built from TRBV28 and TRBJ2-1. The CDR3 is 15 amino acids. Germline-derived CDR1 and CDR2 are MDHEN and SYDVKM. Here the CDR3 reads CASRIAGSSYNEQFF.

This chain connects TRBV12-3 or TRBV12-4 to TRBJ1-1; TCRdb gives TRBD1 as the D gene, but with no DNA this cannot be confirmed. The CDR3 spans 17 residues. CDR3 sequence: CASSWEGTGDGQGEAFF.

The chain links TRBV7-6 to TRBJ2-7; the TCRdb D gene call, TRBD2, has no DNA to confirm it. Germline assignment: CDR1 SGHVS and CDR2 FNYEAQ. This CDR3 has 17 amino acids. The CDR3 spells CARESLKRDPTPYEQYF. The complete variable domain, with remaining parts taken from reference TRBV7-6 and TRBJ2-7, reads GAGVSQSPRYKVTKRGQDVALRCDPISGHVSLYWYRQALGQGPEFLTYFNYEAQQDKSGLPNDRFSAERPEGSISTLTIQRTEQRDSAMYRCARESLKRDPTPYEQYFGPGTRLTVT.

The V call is TRBV10-3, the J call TRBJ1-5; the TCRdb call, TRBD1, lacks DNA for checking. There are 15 residues in the CDR3. CDR1 and CDR2 from the germline V gene are ENHRY and SYGVKD. This chain's CDR3 is CAISDPGTGGQPQHF.

The chain carries TRBV28 and TRBJ1-1; TCRdb reports TRBD1, a call that lacks DNA to check it against. This CDR3 has 16 residues. CDR1 is MDHEN, CDR2 SYDVKM, per germline. CDR3 in amino acids: CASSYPSDKGNTEAFF.

This chain uses TRBV27 with TRBJ2-1; as DNA is missing, the TRBD1 call by TCRdb cannot be tested. The CDR3 runs 14 residues. The germline V gene encodes CDR1 MNHEY and CDR2 SMNVEV (reference sequence). The CDR3 spells CASTSGQGYNEQFF.

The chain links TRBV27 to TRBJ1-2; TCRdb designates TRBD1, a call that cannot be tested without DNA. Germline V gene sequence: CDR1 MNHEY, CDR2 SMNVEV (reference sequence). This CDR3 region has 14 residues. The CDR3 is CASSADRVDVGYTF.

The chain combines TRBV29-1 with TRBJ2-1. This CDR3 has 14 amino acids. From germline, CDR1 is SQVTM and CDR2 ANQGSEA. CDR3: CSVEYDVSYNEQFF.

The J gene is TRBJ2-2, the V gene TRBV20-1. Germline loops: CDR1 DFQATT, CDR2 SNEGSKA (reference sequence). This CDR3 has 16 amino acids. CDR3 in amino acids: CSARDNVRFSTGELFF.

The chain uses TRBV27 and TRBJ1-1; the D call from TCRdb, TRBD1, cannot be confirmed without DNA. Germline CDR1 MNHEY, CDR2 SMNVEV (reference sequence). The CDR3 contains 13 residues. CDR3 loop: CASRLGPNTEAFF.

This chain joins TRBV7-6 and TRBJ2-3; TCRdb picks TRBD2, but there is no DNA to check that call. This CDR3 comprises 16 residues. Germline V lookup: CDR1 SGHVS, CDR2 FNYEAQ. The CDR3 here is CASSSGLAGLTDTQYF.

The rearrangement uses TRBV29-1 and TRBJ2-5; TCRdb's D gene call, TRBD2, goes unchecked for lack of DNA. CDR1 and CDR2 (germline): SQVTM, ANQGSEA. The CDR3 has 20 residues. The CDR3 sequence: CSVEVPSGTSGRRGSETQYF.

V gene TRBV27 combines with J gene TRBJ2-4; checking the TCRdb D call of TRBD1 is not possible without DNA. CDR1 and CDR2 (germline): MNHEY, SMNVEV (reference sequence). The CDR3 extends over 14 amino acids. CDR3 residues: CASSLSGQQNIQYF.

The chain couples TRBV7-9 to TRBJ1-5; TCRdb's assignment of TRBD1 cannot be checked, as there is no DNA. The germline V gene has CDR1 SEHNR and CDR2 FQNEAQ (reference sequence). The CDR3 is 12 residues long. CDR3 region: CASSAGIQPQHF.